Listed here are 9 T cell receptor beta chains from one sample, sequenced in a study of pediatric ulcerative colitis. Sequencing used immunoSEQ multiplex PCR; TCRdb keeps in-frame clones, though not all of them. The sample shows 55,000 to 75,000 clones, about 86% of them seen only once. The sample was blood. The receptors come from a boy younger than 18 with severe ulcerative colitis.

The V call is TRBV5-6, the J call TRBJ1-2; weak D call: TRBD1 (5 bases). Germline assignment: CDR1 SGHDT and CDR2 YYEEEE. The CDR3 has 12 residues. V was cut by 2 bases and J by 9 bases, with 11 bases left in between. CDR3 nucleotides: TGTGCCAGCAGCTTAGGGACCGCCAGCTACACCTTC. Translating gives CASSLGTASYTF.

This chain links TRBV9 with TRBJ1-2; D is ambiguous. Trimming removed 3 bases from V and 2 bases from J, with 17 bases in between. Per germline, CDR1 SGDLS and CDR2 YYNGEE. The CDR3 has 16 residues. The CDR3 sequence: CASSGWTSTGNYGYTF. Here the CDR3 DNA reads TGTGCCAGCAGCGGGTGGACCTCGACGGGGAACTATGGCTACACCTTC.

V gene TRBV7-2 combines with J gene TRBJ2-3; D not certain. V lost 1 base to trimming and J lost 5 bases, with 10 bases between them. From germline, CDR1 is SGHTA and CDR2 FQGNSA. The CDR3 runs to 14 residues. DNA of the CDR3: TGTGCCAGCAGCTTAGATATACTTCAAGATACGCAGTATTTT. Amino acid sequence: CASSLDILQDTQYF.

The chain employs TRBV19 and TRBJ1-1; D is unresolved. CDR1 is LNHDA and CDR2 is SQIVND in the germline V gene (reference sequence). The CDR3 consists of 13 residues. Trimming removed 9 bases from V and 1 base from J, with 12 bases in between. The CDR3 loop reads CASSIEGNTEAFF. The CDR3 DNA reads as TGTGCCAGCTCAATCGAGGGGAACACTGAAGCTTTCTTT.

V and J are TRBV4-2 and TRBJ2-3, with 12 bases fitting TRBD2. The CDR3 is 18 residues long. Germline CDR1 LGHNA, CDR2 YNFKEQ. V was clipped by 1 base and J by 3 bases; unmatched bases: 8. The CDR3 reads CASSQVLAGGGGTDTQYF. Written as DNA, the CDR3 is TGTGCCAGCAGCCAAGTACTAGCGGGAGGTGGGGGGACAGATACGCAGTATTTT.

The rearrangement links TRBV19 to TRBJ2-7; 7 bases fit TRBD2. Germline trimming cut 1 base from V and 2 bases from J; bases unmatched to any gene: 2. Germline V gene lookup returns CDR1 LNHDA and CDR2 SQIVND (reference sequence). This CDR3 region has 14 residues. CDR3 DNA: TGTGCCAGTAGTATAGGACTAGCTACCTACGAGCAGTACTTC. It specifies CASSIGLATYEQYF. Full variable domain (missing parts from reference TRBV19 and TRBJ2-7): DGGITQSPKYLFRKEGQNVTLSCEQNLNHDAMYWYRQDPGQGLRLIYYSQIVNDFQKGDIAEGYSVSREKKESFPLTVTSAQKNPTAFYLCASSIGLATYEQYFGPGTRLTVT.

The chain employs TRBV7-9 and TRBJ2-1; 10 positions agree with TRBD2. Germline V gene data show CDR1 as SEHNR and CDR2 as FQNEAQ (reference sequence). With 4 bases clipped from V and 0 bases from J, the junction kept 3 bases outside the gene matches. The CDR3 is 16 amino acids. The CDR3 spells CASSSSSGSSYNEQFF. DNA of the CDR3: TGTGCCAGCAGCTCCTCTAGCGGGAGCTCCTACAATGAGCAGTTCTTC.

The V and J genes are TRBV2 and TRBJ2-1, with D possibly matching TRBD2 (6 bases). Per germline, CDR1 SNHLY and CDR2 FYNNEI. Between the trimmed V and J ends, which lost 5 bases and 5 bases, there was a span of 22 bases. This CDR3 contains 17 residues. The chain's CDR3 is CASSLRPGLPDHNEQFF. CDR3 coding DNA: TGTGCCAGCAGTCTACGACCGGGACTTCCTGATCACAATGAGCAGTTCTTC.

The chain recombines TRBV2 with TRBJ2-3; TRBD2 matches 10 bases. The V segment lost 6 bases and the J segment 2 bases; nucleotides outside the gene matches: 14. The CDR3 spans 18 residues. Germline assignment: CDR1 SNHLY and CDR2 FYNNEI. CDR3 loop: CASSPDPTSGRLTDTQYF. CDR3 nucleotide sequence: TGTGCCAGCAGCCCGGACCCGACTAGCGGGCGACTCACAGATACGCAGTATTTT. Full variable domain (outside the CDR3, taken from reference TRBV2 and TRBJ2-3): EPEVTQTPSHQVTQMGQEVILRCVPISNHLYFYWYRQILGQKVEFLVSFYNNEISEKSEIFDDQFSVERPDGSNFTLKIRSTKLEDSAMYFCASSPDPTSGRLTDTQYFGPGTRLTVL.